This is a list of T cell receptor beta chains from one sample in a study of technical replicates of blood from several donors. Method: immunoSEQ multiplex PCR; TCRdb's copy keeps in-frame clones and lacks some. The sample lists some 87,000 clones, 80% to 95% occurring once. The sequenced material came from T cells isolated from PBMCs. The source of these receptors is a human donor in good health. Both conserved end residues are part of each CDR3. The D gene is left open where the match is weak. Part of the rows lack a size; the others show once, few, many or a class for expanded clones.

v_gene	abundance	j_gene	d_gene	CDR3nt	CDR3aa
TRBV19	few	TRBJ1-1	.	TGTGCCAGTAGTATGTTGAGGACAGTGAACACTGAAGCTTTCTTT	CASSMLRTVNTEAFF
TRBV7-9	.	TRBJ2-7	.	TGTGCCAGCAGCTACGAGGACGAGCAGTACTTC	CASSYEDEQYF
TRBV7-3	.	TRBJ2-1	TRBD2	TGTGCCAGCAGCTTTAGCCCTCCGGGGACTACATACAATGAGCAGTTCTTC	CASSFSPPGTTYNEQFF
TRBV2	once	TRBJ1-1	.	TGTGCCAGCGTGGGACAGAACACTGAAGCTTTCTTT	CASVGQNTEAFF
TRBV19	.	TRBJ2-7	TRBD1	TGTGCCAGTAGTTGGCAGGGGGCCTCCGAGCAGTACTTC	CASSWQGASEQYF
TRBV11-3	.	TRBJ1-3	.	TGTGCAAGCCTGGGCAGGGGAACTGGAAACACCATATATTTT	CASLGRGTGNTIYF
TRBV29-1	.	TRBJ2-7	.	TGCAGCGTTGACACAGGGTACTACGAGCAGTACTTC	CSVDTGYYEQYF
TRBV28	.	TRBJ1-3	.	TGTGCCAGCAGTGAAACGCCTAGGTCCGGAAACACCATATATTTT	CASSETPRSGNTIYF
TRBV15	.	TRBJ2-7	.	TGTGCCACCAGCAGAGTTAGGCAGAGGAGCGAGCAGTACTTC	CATSRVRQRSEQYF
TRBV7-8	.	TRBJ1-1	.	TGTGCCAGCAGCCTGGGACAGAACACTGAAGCTTTCTTT	CASSLGQNTEAFF
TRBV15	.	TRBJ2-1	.	TGTGCCACCAGCAGGGCAGGCCCACCCTACAATGAGCAGTTCTTC	CATSRAGPPYNEQFF
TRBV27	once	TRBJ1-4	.	TGTGCCAGCAGATTCAGGGCGACTAATGAAAAACTGTTTTTT	CASRFRATNEKLFF
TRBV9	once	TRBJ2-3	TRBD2	TGTGCCAGCAGCGCTAGCGGGGGGGGGACAGATACGCAGTATTTT	CASSASGGGTDTQYF
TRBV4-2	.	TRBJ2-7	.	TGTGCCAGCAGCCAAGAGAGCGGACCCTACGAGCAGTACTTC	CASSQESGPYEQYF
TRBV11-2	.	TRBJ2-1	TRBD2	TGTGCCATCCCATCTACGACTAGCGGGGGTAATGAGCAGTTCTTC	CAIPSTTSGGNEQFF
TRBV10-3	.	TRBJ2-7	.	TGTGCCATCAGTGAGGTTGGAATGGACAGTTCCTACGAGCAGTACTTC	CAISEVGMDSSYEQYF
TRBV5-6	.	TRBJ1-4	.	TGTGCCAGCAGCCAAGGACAGCCGAATGAAAAACTGTTTTTT	CASSQGQPNEKLFF
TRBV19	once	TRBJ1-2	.	TGTGCCAGTATGAAGGGGGATCTGAATGGCTACACCTTC	CASMKGDLNGYTF
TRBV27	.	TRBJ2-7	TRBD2	TGTGCCAGCAGTTTAGGGGTGGGAGGGGCCTACGAGCAGTACTTC	CASSLGVGGAYEQYF
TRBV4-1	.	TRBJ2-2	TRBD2	TGCGCCAGCAGCCAAGAATTAGTAGCGGGACCCGGGGAGCTGTTTTTT	CASSQELVAGPGELFF
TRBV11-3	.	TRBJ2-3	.	TGTGCCAGCAGCTTAGACGGGGGCACAGATACGCAGTATTTT	CASSLDGGTDTQYF
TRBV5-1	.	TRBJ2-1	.	TGCGCCAGCAGCTTGGCCAGGCAGTTGGAACAGTTCTTC	CASSLARQLEQFF
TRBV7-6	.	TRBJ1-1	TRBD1	TGTGCCAGCAGCTTAGGGACAGGGGCGAACACTGAAGCTTTCTTT	CASSLGTGANTEAFF
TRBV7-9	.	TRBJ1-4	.	TGTGCCAGCAGCTTAGGAGGCGAAAAACTGTTTTTT	CASSLGGEKLFF
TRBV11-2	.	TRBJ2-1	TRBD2	TGTGCCAGCAGCTTATTGGGACTAGCGGGAGTGAATGAGCAGTTCTTC	CASSLLGLAGVNEQFF
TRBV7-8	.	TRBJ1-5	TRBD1	TGTGCCAGCAGCTTCGACTACGGGACAGGGGATCAGCCCCAGCATTTT	CASSFDYGTGDQPQHF
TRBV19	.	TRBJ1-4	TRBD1	TGTGCCAGTAGTATGTCAGGGGGAATTGAAAAACTGTTTTTT	CASSMSGGIEKLFF
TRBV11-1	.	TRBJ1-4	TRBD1	TGTGCCAGCAGCCGGGGACAGGGGTATGAAAAACTGTTTTTT	CASSRGQGYEKLFF
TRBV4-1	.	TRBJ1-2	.	TGCGCCAGCAGCCAAATCAGCCCGGGGGACTATGGCTACACCTTC	CASSQISPGDYGYTF
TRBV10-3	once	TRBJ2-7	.	TGTGCCATCAGTGACCCCCTCGATAGCGTCAGCTCCTACGAGCAGTACTTC	CAISDPLDSVSSYEQYF
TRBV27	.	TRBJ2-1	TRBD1	TGTGCCAGCAGTTCGCCGGGACAGGGGAAGGATGAGCAGTTCTTC	CASSSPGQGKDEQFF
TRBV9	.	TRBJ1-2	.	TGTGCCAGCAGCGTAGTGGCAGGGCTACCGGGTGGCTACACCTTC	CASSVVAGLPGGYTF
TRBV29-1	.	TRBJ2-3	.	TGCAGCGCTAAACCGACTAGCACAGATACGCAGTATTTT	CSAKPTSTDTQYF
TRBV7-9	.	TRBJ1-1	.	TGTGCCAGCAGCCTATCCTACAGGGTCACTGAAGCTTTCTTT	CASSLSYRVTEAFF
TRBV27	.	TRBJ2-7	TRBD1	TGTGCCAGCAGTTTTGGGGGCGGACAGGCCTACGAGCAGTACTTC	CASSFGGGQAYEQYF
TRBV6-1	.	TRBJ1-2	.	TGTGCCAGCAGTGAAGGTACAGGGAAAGGGGCCTATGGCTACACCTTC	CASSEGTGKGAYGYTF
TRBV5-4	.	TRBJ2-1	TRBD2	TGTGCCAGCAGAGTAGCGGGAGGGCCCTGGGACAATGAGCAGTTCTTC	CASRVAGGPWDNEQFF
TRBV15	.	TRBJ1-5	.	TGTGCCACCAGCAGAGGTCTACAGGGCCTTAAACAGCCCCAGCATTTT	CATSRGLQGLKQPQHF
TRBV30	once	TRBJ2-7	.	TGTGCCTGGGGGGGGAACGAGCAGTACTTC	CAWGGNEQYF
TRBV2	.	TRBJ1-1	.	TGTGCCAGCAGAAAGGACAGTAACACTGAAGCTTTCTTT	CASRKDSNTEAFF
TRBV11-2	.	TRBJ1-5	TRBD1	TGTGCCAGCAGCTTTGGGACAGCTAGCAATCAGCCCCAGCATTTT	CASSFGTASNQPQHF
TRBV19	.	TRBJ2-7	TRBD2	TGTGCCAGTAGTATGGGACTAGCGGGCTACGAGCAGTACTTC	CASSMGLAGYEQYF